At least ten counts were recorded for the clone carrying this T cell receptor beta chain. Its antigen is unidentified. The sample belongs to a study of spatial heterogeneity in lung cancer. Study at large: Alpha-chain sequences were detected in numbers that were consistently lower than beta-chain sequences.

Germline CDR1 and CDR2: LGHDT and YNNKEL (reference sequence). Trimming removed 4 bases from V and 5 bases from J, with 5 bases in between. The CDR3 has 12 residues. Points from the study as a whole: Ubiquitous expanded tumor TCRs showed up in blood more at resection than follow-up.

Time point described: sample taken at primary tumor resection. Unsorted whole RNA samples from tumor, nontumor lung or frozen PBMC were sequenced. Samples were donated by 72 untreated early-stage non-small cell lung cancer patients. TCR cDNA molecules each had a unique molecular identifier. MiXCR, applied by TCRdb to the 5' RACE reads, yields one record per CDR3 protein. The data show 48,000 or so distinct CDR3 sequences, approximately 5% seen once. The origin of this receptor is a male donor with early-stage non-small cell lung cancer. The specimen comprised PBMCs, sampled at surgery. This chain joins TRBV3-1 and TRBJ2-2; the D is unclear. This CDR3 is CASSLRTGELFF. Written as DNA, the CDR3 is TGTGCCAGCAGCCTCCGGACCGGGGAGCTGTTTTTT.